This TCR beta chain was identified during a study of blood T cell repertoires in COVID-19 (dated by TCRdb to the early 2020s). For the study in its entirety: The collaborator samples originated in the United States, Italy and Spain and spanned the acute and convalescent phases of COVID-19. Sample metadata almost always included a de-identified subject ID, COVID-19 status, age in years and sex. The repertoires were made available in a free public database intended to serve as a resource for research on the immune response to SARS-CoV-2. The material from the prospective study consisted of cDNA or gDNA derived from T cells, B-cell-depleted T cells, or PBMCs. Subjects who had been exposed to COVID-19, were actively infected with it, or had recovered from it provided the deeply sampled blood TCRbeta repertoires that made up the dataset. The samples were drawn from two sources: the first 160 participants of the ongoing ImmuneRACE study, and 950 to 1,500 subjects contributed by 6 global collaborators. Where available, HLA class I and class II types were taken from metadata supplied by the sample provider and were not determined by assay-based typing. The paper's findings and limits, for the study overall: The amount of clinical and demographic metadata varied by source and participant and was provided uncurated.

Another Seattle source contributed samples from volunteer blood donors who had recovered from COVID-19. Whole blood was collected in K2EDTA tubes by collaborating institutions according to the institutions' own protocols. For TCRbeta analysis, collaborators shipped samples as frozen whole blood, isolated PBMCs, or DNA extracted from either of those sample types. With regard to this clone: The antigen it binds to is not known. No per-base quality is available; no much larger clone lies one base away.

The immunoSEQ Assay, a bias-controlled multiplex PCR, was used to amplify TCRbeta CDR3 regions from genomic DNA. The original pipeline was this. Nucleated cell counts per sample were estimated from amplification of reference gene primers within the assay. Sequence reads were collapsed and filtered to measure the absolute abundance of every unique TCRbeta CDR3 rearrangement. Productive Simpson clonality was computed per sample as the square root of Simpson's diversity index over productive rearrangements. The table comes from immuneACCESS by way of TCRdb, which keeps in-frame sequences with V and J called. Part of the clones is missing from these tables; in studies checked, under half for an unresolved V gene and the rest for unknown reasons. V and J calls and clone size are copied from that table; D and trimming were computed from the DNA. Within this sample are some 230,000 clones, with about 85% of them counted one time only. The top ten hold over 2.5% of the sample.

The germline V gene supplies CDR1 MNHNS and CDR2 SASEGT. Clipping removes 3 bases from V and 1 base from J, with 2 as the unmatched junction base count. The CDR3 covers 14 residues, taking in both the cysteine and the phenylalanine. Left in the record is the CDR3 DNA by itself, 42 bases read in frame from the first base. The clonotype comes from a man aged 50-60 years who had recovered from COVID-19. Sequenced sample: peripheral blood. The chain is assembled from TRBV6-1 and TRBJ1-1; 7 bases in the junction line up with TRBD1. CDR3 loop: CASSDRGSNTEAFF. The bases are TGTGCCAGCAGTGACAGGGGGTCGAACACTGAAGCTTTCTTT.